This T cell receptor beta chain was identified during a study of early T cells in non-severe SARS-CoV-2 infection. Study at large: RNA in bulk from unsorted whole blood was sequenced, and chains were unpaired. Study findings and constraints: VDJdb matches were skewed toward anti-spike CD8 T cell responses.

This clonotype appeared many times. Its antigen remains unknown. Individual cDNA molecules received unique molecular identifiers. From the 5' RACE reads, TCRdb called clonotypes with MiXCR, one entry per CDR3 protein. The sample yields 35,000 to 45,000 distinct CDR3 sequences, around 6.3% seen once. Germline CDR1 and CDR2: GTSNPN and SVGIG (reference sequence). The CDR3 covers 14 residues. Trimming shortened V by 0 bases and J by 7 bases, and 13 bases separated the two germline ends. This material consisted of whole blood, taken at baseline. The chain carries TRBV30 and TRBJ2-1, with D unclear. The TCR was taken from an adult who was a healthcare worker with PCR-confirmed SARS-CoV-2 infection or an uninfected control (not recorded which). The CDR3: CAWSVKGFENEQFF. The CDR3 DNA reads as TGTGCCTGGAGTGTAAAAGGGTTCGAGAATGAGCAGTTCTTC. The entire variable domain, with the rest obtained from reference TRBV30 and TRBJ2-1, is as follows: SQTIHQWPATLVQPVGSPLSLECTVEGTSNPNLYWYRQAAGRGLQLLFYSVGIGQISSEVPQNLSASRPQDRQFILSSKKLLLSDSGFYLCAWSVKGFENEQFFGPGTRLTVL.